A selection of T cell receptor beta chains follows, all from one sample in a study of shared clonotypes between healthy human individuals. Sequencing was performed with immunoSEQ multiplex PCR; in TCRdb, only in-frame clones are kept and a portion is missing. Of roughly 590,000 clones in the sample, roughly 96% were seen once. Sequenced input: naive CD8+ T cells sorted from blood. These receptors were obtained from a woman aged 30 to 39 in good health. The CDR3 runs from the conserved cysteine through the conserved F or W. The D gene is left open where the match is weak. The size of a clone is reported for some rows only, either as once, few or many, or as a class for expanded clones.

D gene: NA
J gene: TRBJ2-3
V gene: TRBV10-1
clone size: NA
CDR3 protein: CASSDYRGTDTQYF
CDR3 DNA: TGCGCCAGCAGTGATTATCGTGGCACAGATACGCAGTATTTT

D gene: NA
J gene: TRBJ2-7
V gene: TRBV25-1
clone size: NA
CDR3 protein: CASSEDRGGDYEQYF
CDR3 DNA: TGTGCCAGCAGTGAGGATAGAGGGGGGGACTACGAGCAGTACTTC

D gene: TRBD2
J gene: TRBJ2-5
V gene: TRBV28
clone size: NA
CDR3 protein: CASSPGTSLETQYF
CDR3 DNA: TGTGCCAGCAGTCCAGGGACTAGCCTGGAGACCCAGTACTTC

D gene: NA
J gene: TRBJ1-2
V gene: TRBV28
clone size: NA
CDR3 protein: CASSRALLGLSNYGYTF
CDR3 DNA: TGTGCCAGCAGCCGGGCCCTTTTAGGGCTCTCAAACTATGGCTACACCTTC

D gene: TRBD1
J gene: TRBJ1-4
V gene: TRBV13
clone size: NA
CDR3 protein: CASSSRGLGNEKLFF
CDR3 DNA: TGTGCCAGCAGCTCCAGGGGGCTCGGTAATGAAAAACTGTTTTTT

D gene: NA
J gene: TRBJ2-1
V gene: TRBV4-1
clone size: NA
CDR3 protein: CASSQDRPDPEQFF
CDR3 DNA: TGCGCCAGCAGCCAAGATCGGCCAGACCCTGAGCAGTTCTTC

D gene: TRBD1
J gene: TRBJ2-5
V gene: TRBV5-1
clone size: NA
CDR3 protein: CASSSLFRDRGEETQYF
CDR3 DNA: TGCGCCAGCAGCTCCTTATTCCGGGACAGGGGGGAAGAGACCCAGTACTTC

D gene: NA
J gene: TRBJ2-5
V gene: TRBV5-5
clone size: NA
CDR3 protein: CASSLELAPLGTQYF
CDR3 DNA: TGTGCCAGCAGCTTGGAACTAGCCCCTCTAGGGACCCAGTACTTC

D gene: NA
J gene: TRBJ2-1
V gene: TRBV27
clone size: once
CDR3 protein: CASSLGSRAEQFF
CDR3 DNA: TGTGCCAGCAGTTTAGGGTCCAGGGCTGAGCAGTTCTTC

D gene: TRBD2
J gene: TRBJ2-5
V gene: TRBV29-1
clone size: NA
CDR3 protein: CSVAAGVGEETQYF
CDR3 DNA: TGCAGCGTTGCGGCGGGAGTGGGGGAGGAGACCCAGTACTTC

D gene: NA
J gene: TRBJ2-6
V gene: TRBV5-6
clone size: NA
CDR3 protein: CASSYLWESSSGANVLTF
CDR3 DNA: TGTGCCAGCAGTTATCTATGGGAGTCGAGCTCTGGGGCCAACGTCCTGACTTTC

D gene: NA
J gene: TRBJ2-7
V gene: TRBV4-2
clone size: NA
CDR3 protein: CASSPAGVGRGGSYEQYF
CDR3 DNA: TGTGCCAGCAGCCCGGCTGGGGTTGGACGTGGGGGCTCCTACGAGCAGTACTTC

D gene: NA
J gene: TRBJ2-3
V gene: TRBV6-5
clone size: NA
CDR3 protein: CASSYADTQYF
CDR3 DNA: TGTGCCAGCAGTTACGCAGATACGCAGTATTTT

D gene: NA
J gene: TRBJ2-1
V gene: TRBV9
clone size: NA
CDR3 protein: CASTSTTRLEQFF
CDR3 DNA: TGTGCCAGCACTTCGACGACTAGGCTTGAGCAGTTCTTC

D gene: TRBD1
J gene: TRBJ1-1
V gene: TRBV28
clone size: NA
CDR3 protein: CASKWKSLTGEGDEAFF
CDR3 DNA: TGTGCCAGCAAATGGAAAAGTCTTACAGGGGAAGGGGATGAAGCTTTCTTT

D gene: NA
J gene: TRBJ2-3
V gene: TRBV7-9
clone size: NA
CDR3 protein: CASSFPGPGGGTDTQYF
CDR3 DNA: TGTGCCAGCAGCTTCCCCGGGCCTGGCGGAGGCACAGATACGCAGTATTTT

D gene: NA
J gene: TRBJ1-1
V gene: TRBV13
clone size: NA
CDR3 protein: CASSLGWGGTEAFF
CDR3 DNA: TGTGCCAGCAGCTTAGGTTGGGGAGGAACTGAAGCTTTCTTT

D gene: TRBD2
J gene: TRBJ2-7
V gene: TRBV27
clone size: NA
CDR3 protein: CASRETSGRDEQYF
CDR3 DNA: TGTGCCAGCAGAGAGACTAGCGGGAGGGACGAGCAGTACTTC

D gene: NA
J gene: TRBJ2-7
V gene: TRBV4-1
clone size: NA
CDR3 protein: CASSQTPGEQYF
CDR3 DNA: TGCGCCAGCAGCCAAACACCCGGCGAGCAGTACTTC

D gene: NA
J gene: TRBJ2-7
V gene: TRBV27
clone size: NA
CDR3 protein: CASSLGRAYEQYF
CDR3 DNA: TGTGCCAGCAGTTTAGGGCGAGCCTACGAGCAGTACTTC

D gene: NA
J gene: TRBJ2-7
V gene: TRBV27
clone size: NA
CDR3 protein: CASLGVTGEQYF
CDR3 DNA: TGTGCTAGTTTGGGAGTAACGGGTGAGCAGTACTTC

D gene: NA
J gene: TRBJ2-1
V gene: TRBV5-1
clone size: NA
CDR3 protein: CASSSRNRDLDIPYNEQFF
CDR3 DNA: TGCGCCAGCAGCTCAAGAAACCGGGACCTCGACATCCCCTACAATGAGCAGTTCTTC

D gene: NA
J gene: TRBJ1-5
V gene: TRBV7-8
clone size: few
CDR3 protein: CASQGLNQPQHF
CDR3 DNA: TGTGCCAGCCAGGGTTTAAATCAGCCCCAGCATTTT

D gene: NA
J gene: TRBJ1-1
V gene: TRBV7-9
clone size: NA
CDR3 protein: CASSRGDTEAFF
CDR3 DNA: TGTGCCAGCAGTAGGGGGGACACTGAAGCTTTCTTT

D gene: NA
J gene: TRBJ2-7
V gene: TRBV20-1
clone size: NA
CDR3 protein: CSTGNEQYF
CDR3 DNA: TGCAGTACCGGGAACGAGCAGTACTTC

D gene: NA
J gene: TRBJ2-7
V gene: TRBV4-2
clone size: NA
CDR3 protein: CASSQGLLHRRRENYEQYF
CDR3 DNA: TGTGCCAGCAGCCAAGGCTTGCTCCACCGACGCCGAGAAAACTACGAGCAGTACTTC

D gene: NA
J gene: TRBJ2-7
V gene: TRBV11-2
clone size: NA
CDR3 protein: CASSYGRVSNAYEQYF
CDR3 DNA: TGTGCCAGCAGCTACGGACGGGTCTCGAACGCCTACGAGCAGTACTTC

D gene: TRBD2
J gene: TRBJ2-7
V gene: TRBV5-5
clone size: NA
CDR3 protein: CASSLVPGGPLGDEQYF
CDR3 DNA: TGTGCCAGCAGCTTAGTCCCGGGAGGCCCCCTCGGAGACGAGCAGTACTTC

D gene: NA
J gene: TRBJ2-3
V gene: TRBV11-2
clone size: NA
CDR3 protein: CASSGETDTQYF
CDR3 DNA: TGTGCCAGCAGCGGGGAGACAGATACGCAGTATTTT

D gene: NA
J gene: TRBJ2-7
V gene: TRBV10-3
clone size: NA
CDR3 protein: CAISESTTASYEQYF
CDR3 DNA: TGTGCCATCAGTGAGTCCACAACGGCGTCCTACGAGCAGTACTTC

D gene: NA
J gene: TRBJ2-3
V gene: TRBV7-9
clone size: NA
CDR3 protein: CASSLGLDTQYF
CDR3 DNA: TGTGCCAGCAGCTTAGGGTTGGATACGCAGTATTTT

D gene: NA
J gene: TRBJ2-1
V gene: TRBV5-6
clone size: NA
CDR3 protein: CASSLSPNEQFF
CDR3 DNA: TGTGCCAGCAGCCTTTCTCCCAATGAGCAGTTCTTC

D gene: NA
J gene: TRBJ2-2
V gene: TRBV9
clone size: NA
CDR3 protein: CASSVELGTAGELFF
CDR3 DNA: TGTGCCAGCAGCGTAGAGCTCGGGACTGCCGGGGAGCTGTTTTTT

D gene: TRBD2
J gene: TRBJ2-7
V gene: TRBV27
clone size: NA
CDR3 protein: CASSFGTSYEQYF
CDR3 DNA: TGTGCCAGCAGTTTCGGGACTAGTTACGAGCAGTACTTC

D gene: NA
J gene: TRBJ2-7
V gene: TRBV27
clone size: NA
CDR3 protein: CASSPRTREQYF
CDR3 DNA: TGTGCCAGCAGTCCCCGGACGCGGGAGCAGTACTTC

D gene: TRBD2
J gene: TRBJ2-1
V gene: TRBV27
clone size: once
CDR3 protein: CASSLAASGSIYNEQFF
CDR3 DNA: TGTGCCAGCAGTTTGGCAGCTAGCGGGAGCATATACAATGAGCAGTTCTTC

D gene: TRBD2
J gene: TRBJ2-7
V gene: TRBV28
clone size: NA
CDR3 protein: CASSLYGRAYEQYF
CDR3 DNA: TGTGCCAGCAGTTTATACGGGAGGGCGTACGAGCAGTACTTC

D gene: TRBD2
J gene: TRBJ2-7
V gene: TRBV11-2
clone size: NA
CDR3 protein: CASSIPGLGHEQYF
CDR3 DNA: TGTGCCAGCAGCATTCCGGGACTAGGCCACGAGCAGTACTTC

D gene: NA
J gene: TRBJ1-4
V gene: TRBV27
clone size: NA
CDR3 protein: CASRPEGATNEKLFF
CDR3 DNA: TGTGCCAGCAGGCCGGAGGGGGCAACTAATGAAAAACTGTTTTTT

D gene: TRBD2
J gene: TRBJ2-1
V gene: TRBV2
clone size: once
CDR3 protein: CASSDGGVNEQFF
CDR3 DNA: TGTGCCAGCAGTGACGGGGGGGTCAATGAGCAGTTCTTC

D gene: NA
J gene: TRBJ2-1
V gene: TRBV19
clone size: NA
CDR3 protein: CASSIPHWTEAYNEQFF
CDR3 DNA: TGTGCCAGTAGTATCCCTCACTGGACAGAAGCCTACAATGAGCAGTTCTTC

D gene: NA
J gene: TRBJ2-7
V gene: TRBV28
clone size: NA
CDR3 protein: CASTRDTSYEQYF
CDR3 DNA: TGTGCCAGCACACGGGACACTTCCTACGAGCAGTACTTC

D gene: TRBD2
J gene: TRBJ2-3
V gene: TRBV5-4
clone size: NA
CDR3 protein: CASSFRGRATDTQYF
CDR3 DNA: TGTGCCAGCAGCTTTCGTGGGAGGGCAACAGATACGCAGTATTTT

D gene: NA
J gene: TRBJ1-5
V gene: TRBV5-6
clone size: NA
CDR3 protein: CASSSGTVNQPQHF
CDR3 DNA: TGTGCCAGCAGCTCCGGGACGGTGAATCAGCCCCAGCATTTT

D gene: NA
J gene: TRBJ2-1
V gene: TRBV9
clone size: NA
CDR3 protein: CASSVAGIEQFF
CDR3 DNA: TGTGCCAGCAGCGTAGCTGGGATTGAGCAGTTCTTC

D gene: NA
J gene: TRBJ2-5
V gene: TRBV7-9
clone size: NA
CDR3 protein: CASSLGLGGQETQYF
CDR3 DNA: TGTGCCAGCAGCTTAGGTTTAGGGGGCCAAGAGACCCAGTACTTC

D gene: NA
J gene: TRBJ2-1
V gene: TRBV7-3
clone size: NA
CDR3 protein: CASSLDFSSYNEQFF
CDR3 DNA: TGTGCCAGCAGCTTAGATTTTAGCTCCTACAATGAGCAGTTCTTC

D gene: NA
J gene: TRBJ1-4
V gene: TRBV7-6
clone size: NA
CDR3 protein: CASSSNWGEKLFF
CDR3 DNA: TGTGCCAGCAGCTCAAATTGGGGTGAAAAACTGTTTTTT

D gene: NA
J gene: TRBJ2-5
V gene: TRBV11-2
clone size: NA
CDR3 protein: CASSLESFQGQETQYF
CDR3 DNA: TGTGCCAGCAGCTTAGAAAGTTTCCAGGGACAAGAGACCCAGTACTTC

D gene: NA
J gene: TRBJ1-5
V gene: TRBV5-6
clone size: NA
CDR3 protein: CASSLGGFSTQPQHF
CDR3 DNA: TGTGCCAGCAGCTTGGGGGGGTTCTCCACTCAGCCCCAGCATTTT

D gene: TRBD2
J gene: TRBJ2-5
V gene: TRBV28
clone size: once
CDR3 protein: CASARSGRAGTQYF
CDR3 DNA: TGTGCCAGCGCCCGTAGCGGGAGGGCCGGGACCCAGTACTTC

D gene: NA
J gene: TRBJ1-4
V gene: TRBV4-2
clone size: NA
CDR3 protein: CASSQGGGILLLEKLFF
CDR3 DNA: TGTGCCAGCAGCCAAGGGGGCGGCATCCTACTTCTCGAAAAACTGTTTTTT

D gene: TRBD2
J gene: TRBJ2-5
V gene: TRBV6-6
clone size: NA
CDR3 protein: CASSYSTSGQETQYF
CDR3 DNA: TGTGCCAGCAGTTACTCGACTAGCGGACAAGAGACCCAGTACTTC

D gene: NA
J gene: TRBJ2-7
V gene: TRBV7-2
clone size: few
CDR3 protein: CASSRDRFHEQYF
CDR3 DNA: TGTGCCAGCAGCAGGGACCGGTTCCACGAGCAGTACTTC